One sample yielded the 28 T cell receptor beta chains listed below, sequenced in a study of T cell responses to AZD1222 COVID-19 vaccine (dated by TCRdb to 2020 to 2023). The meaning of the sample's time point label: baseline before first vaccination. Library method: the immunoSEQ multiplex PCR assay. TCRdb stores this immuneACCESS table with in-frame sequences only. Part of the clones is absent; in the studies checked, under half of the shortfall reflects unresolved V genes, and no reason is known for the rest. The sample table lists under 300,000 clones, approximately 93% of them with a count of one. Jointly, the top ten make up 0.5% to 0.65% of the sample. Source: peripheral blood, taken on day 0 of AZD1222 vaccination. The receptors come from an adult in good health.

The V call is TRBV7-2, the J call TRBJ1-2; D call uncertain. Trimming took off 5 bases at V and 8 bases at J, with 15 bases between the two ends. Per the germline V gene, CDR1 is SGHTA and CDR2 is FQGNSA. The CDR3 covers 13 residues. This CDR3 reads CASSPTWEGGYTF. Here the CDR3 DNA reads TGTGCCAGCAGCCCCACTTGGGAAGGGGGCTACACCTTC.

This clone was counted a single time. V usage is TRBV9 and J usage is TRBJ1-1; perhaps TRBD1 as D (5 bases). Trimming left V 4 bases short and J 0 bases short, with 10 bases between. Germline V lookup: CDR1 SGDLS, CDR2 YYNGEE. CDR3 length equals 14 residues. This CDR3 is CASSQQGLNTEAFF. The DNA of the CDR3 is TGTGCCAGCAGCCAGCAGGGCCTGAACACTGAAGCTTTCTTT.

This chain connects TRBV3-1 (or the pseudogene TRBV3-2) to TRBJ1-6; maybe TRBD1 (5 bases). This CDR3 has 14 amino acids. Trimming took 5 bases from V and 5 from J, leaving 10 bases between them. CDR1 is LGHDT, CDR2 YNNKEL, per germline (reference sequence). In DNA, the CDR3 is TGTGCCAGCAGCGAAGGGACGGATAATTCACCCCTCCACTTT. This sequence encodes CASSEGTDNSPLHF.

V gene TRBV10-3 combines with J gene TRBJ1-6; TRBD1 might be the D (6 bases). CDR3 length: 13 amino acids. The V and J ends lost 11 bases and 3 bases respectively, with 11 bases between them. Germline V gene lookup returns CDR1 ENHRY and CDR2 SYGVKD. The CDR3 DNA sequence: TGTGCCGTTCAGGGGAACTATAATTCACCCCTCCACTTT. Residues: CAVQGNYNSPLHF.

This clone was seen once. The J gene is TRBJ1-1, the V gene TRBV7-9; possibly TRBD1 for D (5 bases). CDR1 SEHNR and CDR2 FQNEAQ come from the germline V gene (reference sequence). Trimming left V 1 base short and J 2 bases short, with 17 bases between. This CDR3 comprises 17 residues. CDR3 nucleotides: TGTGCCAGCAGCTTAGTTGGGGCCGTTGGGGTAAACACTGAAGCTTTCTTT. Protein: CASSLVGAVGVNTEAFF.

The genes are TRBV4-3 and TRBJ1-2, with D perhaps TRBD1 (6 bases). Germline values: CDR1 LGHNA, CDR2 YSLEER. The CDR3 has 15 residues. Trimming took off 0 bases at V and 5 bases at J, with 13 bases between the two ends. DNA for the CDR3: TGCGCCAGCAGCCAAGATCGATGGACAGCTTATGGCTACACCTTC. It is translated as CASSQDRWTAYGYTF.

The chain combines TRBV30 with TRBJ1-2; 8 nucleotides align to TRBD1. The CDR3 loop spans 14 amino acids. The V and J ends lost 4 bases and 4 bases, in that order; junction bases with no gene match: 8. Germline V lookup: CDR1 GTSNPN, CDR2 SVGIG (reference sequence). The CDR3 region is CAWTPQGVGYGYTF. Written as DNA, the CDR3 is TGTGCCTGGACCCCACAGGGGGTAGGCTATGGCTACACCTTC.

The chain combines TRBV18 with TRBJ1-1; D not resolved. V was trimmed by 6 bases and J by 2 bases, leaving 28 bases between them. CDR1 is KGHSH and CDR2 is LQKENI in the germline V gene. This CDR3 has 19 residues. The CDR3 here is CASSRMSPAFKSANTEAFF. The CDR3 bases are TGTGCCAGCTCCCGCATGTCACCTGCATTTAAATCGGCTAACACTGAAGCTTTCTTT.

The V call is TRBV4-2, the J call TRBJ2-7; 11 nucleotides match TRBD2. V trimming: 5 bases; J trimming: 0 bases; junction bases outside the gene matches: 6. CDR3 size: 16 residues. The germline CDR1 and CDR2 sequences are LGHNA and YNFKEQ. The CDR3 loop reads CASSLGTSGNSYEQYF. In nucleotides, the CDR3 is TGTGCCAGCAGCTTGGGGACTAGCGGAAACTCCTACGAGCAGTACTTC.

The rearrangement joins TRBV3-1 (or the pseudogene TRBV3-2) to TRBJ2-2; D is uncertain. Between the trimmed V and J ends, which lost 4 bases and 2 bases, there was a span of 11 bases. This CDR3 comprises 15 residues. CDR1 and CDR2 (germline): LGHDT, YNNKEL (reference sequence). The CDR3 loop is CASSPTGGNTGELFF. The CDR3 DNA sequence: TGTGCCAGCAGCCCGACGGGCGGAAACACCGGGGAGCTGTTTTTT.

The rearrangement links TRBV2 to TRBJ2-3; 8 bases fit TRBD1. This CDR3 comprises 13 residues. Unmatched junction bases numbered 1, after V lost 6 bases and J lost 2 bases. Germline V gene lookup returns CDR1 SNHLY and CDR2 FYNNEI. As DNA, the CDR3 is TGTGCCAGCAGGGACAGGGACACAGATACGCAGTATTTT. This encodes CASRDRDTDTQYF.

The chain has TRBV5-1 and TRBJ2-7; 8 bases align to TRBD1. This CDR3 is built from 15 residues. With 0 bases clipped from V and 7 bases from J, the junction kept 9 bases outside the gene matches. Germline V CDR1 and CDR2: SGHRS, YFSETQ. CDR3: CASSLVGTGAQEQYF. CDR3 DNA: TGCGCCAGCAGCTTGGTTGGGACAGGAGCGCAAGAGCAGTACTTC.

The chain links TRBV6-5 to TRBJ1-1, with D uncertain. The CDR3 covers 13 residues. V was cut by 6 bases and J by 1 base, with 9 bases left in between. Germline values: CDR1 MNHEY, CDR2 SVGAGI. The CDR3 spells CASRPYTNTEAFF. CDR3 nucleotide sequence: TGTGCCAGCAGACCATACACGAACACTGAAGCTTTCTTT.

The chain recombines TRBV18 with TRBJ1-1; D is perhaps TRBD1 (6 bases). Per germline, CDR1 KGHSH and CDR2 LQKENI. The CDR3 totals 15 residues. V was clipped by 3 bases and J by 0 bases, with 11 bases between them. The CDR3 DNA sequence: TGTGCCAGCTCACCGATGACAGGCTTGAACACTGAAGCTTTCTTT. Amino acids: CASSPMTGLNTEAFF.

V usage is TRBV9 and J usage is TRBJ2-3; D unclear. V lost 5 bases and J 1 base, leaving 11 bases between the germline ends. Germline assignment: CDR1 SGDLS and CDR2 YYNGEE. This CDR3 is 14 amino acids long. CDR3 bases: TGTGCCAGCAGTATACTTTCTGGCACAGATACGCAGTATTTT. This sequence encodes CASSILSGTDTQYF.

J is TRBJ1-3 and V is TRBV7-9; tentative D call: TRBD1 (5 bases). The CDR3 length is 19 residues. Per germline, CDR1 SEHNR and CDR2 FQNEAQ (reference sequence). Trimming removed 4 bases at V and 0 bases at J, with 22 bases between. The CDR3 is CASSWGRGGTFSSGNTIYF. As DNA, the CDR3 is TGTGCCAGCAGCTGGGGGAGAGGAGGTACTTTTAGCTCTGGAAACACCATATATTTT.

The J gene is TRBJ2-7, the V gene TRBV7-6, with TRBD2 matching over 7 bases. This CDR3 region has 15 residues. Per the germline V gene, CDR1 is SGHVS and CDR2 is FNYEAQ. The V gene end was trimmed by 5 bases and the J gene end by 3 bases; junction bases not matched to a gene: 10. The CDR3 here is CASSGTAGLFYEQYF. The CDR3 DNA reads TGTGCCAGCAGCGGGACGGCGGGACTATTCTACGAGCAGTACTTC.

This clone turned up a few times. The rearrangement links TRBV10-2 to TRBJ2-7; D unresolved. Germline CDR1 and CDR2: WSHSY and SAAADI. This CDR3 spans 11 amino acids. Trimming shortened V by 7 bases and J by 3 bases, and 7 bases separated the two germline ends. As DNA, the CDR3 is TGCGCCAGCAAAAACGGCTACGAGCAGTACTTC. Amino acid sequence: CASKNGYEQYF.

The gene calls are TRBV4-1 and TRBJ2-7; D gene uncertain. The CDR3 contains 13 residues. The ends were cut back, 3 bases at V and 5 bases at J, with 11 bases in the middle. CDR1 and CDR2 from the germline V gene are MGHRA and YSYEKL. The chain's CDR3 is CASSHEFLDEQYF. CDR3 nucleotides: TGCGCCAGCAGCCATGAGTTTCTCGACGAGCAGTACTTC.

This chain joins TRBV28 and TRBJ2-7, with TRBD1 matching 10 bases. This CDR3 comprises 15 residues. Germline CDR1 MDHEN, CDR2 SYDVKM. V was pared by 4 bases and J by 4 bases, with 7 bases of the junction left unmatched. In nucleotides, the CDR3 is TGTGCCAGCAGTTCCTACCGGGACAGGGGTTACGAGCAGTACTTC. Translating it yields CASSSYRDRGYEQYF.

The chain uses TRBV6-2 or TRBV6-3 and TRBJ2-6; no clear D. Per the germline V gene, CDR1 is MNHEY and CDR2 is SVGEGT. The CDR3 runs to 13 residues. V was cut by 5 bases and J by 1 base, with 3 bases left in between. CDR3 sequence reads: CASSRSGANVLTF. DNA of the CDR3: TGTGCCAGCAGTAGATCTGGGGCCAACGTCCTGACTTTC.

This chain uses TRBV2 with TRBJ1-4, with 7 bases aligning to TRBD1. CDR3 length: 15 amino acids. V dropped 6 bases and J dropped 5; count of bases not matched to a gene: 9. Germline V gene data show CDR1 as SNHLY and CDR2 as FYNNEI. DNA for the CDR3: TGTGCCAGCAGCCGAGGACAGGCTGAGAATGAAAAACTGTTTTTT. Protein: CASSRGQAENEKLFF.

This clone was found a few times. The chain combines TRBV7-8 with TRBJ2-7; a weak D match, TRBD1 (6 bases). Germline V gene data show CDR1 as SGHVS and CDR2 as FQNEAQ. The V end was cut by 4 bases, the J end by 2 bases, with 12 bases between. This CDR3 region has 14 residues. In DNA, the CDR3 is TGTGCCAGCAGCTCAAGACAGGCTACCTACGAGCAGTACTTC. This translates into CASSSRQATYEQYF.

This sequence joins TRBV5-6 and TRBJ1-2; unclear D gene. The CDR3 is made up of 13 amino acids. The germline V and J ends were trimmed by 0 bases and 5 bases, with 8 bases remaining between them. Germline CDR1 reads SGHDT; CDR2 reads YYEEEE. CDR3 sequence: CASSLGRLYGYTF. In nucleotides, the CDR3 is TGTGCCAGCAGCTTGGGGAGACTTTATGGCTACACCTTC.

V usage is TRBV19 and J usage is TRBJ2-7, with D perhaps TRBD1 (5 bases). Trimming removed 3 bases at V and 3 bases at J, with 9 bases between. The CDR3 contains 13 residues. Germline V lookup: CDR1 LNHDA, CDR2 SQIVND (reference sequence). Here the CDR3 reads CASSIRGNYEQYF. Here the CDR3 DNA reads TGTGCCAGTAGTATTAGGGGAAACTACGAGCAGTACTTC.

The V and J genes are TRBV13 and TRBJ2-2; D is perhaps TRBD1 (5 bases). V was trimmed by 5 bases and J by 6 bases, leaving 13 bases between them. This CDR3 is built from 14 residues. Germline assignment: CDR1 PRHDT and CDR2 FYEKMQ (reference sequence). CDR3 coding DNA: TGTGCCAGCAGCCCAACAGGCCCACCCGGGGAGCTGTTTTTT. It translates to CASSPTGPPGELFF.

This clone was detected a few times. For the CDR3, the DNA is TGTGCCAGCAGCAGAAATGGACTAGCGGGGGGGCTGGAGCAGTATTTT. This encodes CASSRNGLAGGLEQYF. The chain employs TRBV21-1 and TRBJ2-3; the DNA was not used to check the table's D call, TRBD2. TRBV21-1 is labeled a pseudogene. This CDR3 is 16 amino acids long.

This CDR3 is CASSPGTGGGNQPQHF. The CDR3 DNA sequence: TGCGCCAGCAGCCCCGGGACAGGGGGCGGGAATCAGCCCCAGCATTTT. The chain has TRBV5-1 and TRBJ1-5; 12 bases match TRBD1. Germline CDR1 and CDR2: SGHRS and YFSETQ. With 4 bases clipped from V and 4 bases from J, the junction kept 6 bases outside the gene matches. The CDR3 runs 16 residues.